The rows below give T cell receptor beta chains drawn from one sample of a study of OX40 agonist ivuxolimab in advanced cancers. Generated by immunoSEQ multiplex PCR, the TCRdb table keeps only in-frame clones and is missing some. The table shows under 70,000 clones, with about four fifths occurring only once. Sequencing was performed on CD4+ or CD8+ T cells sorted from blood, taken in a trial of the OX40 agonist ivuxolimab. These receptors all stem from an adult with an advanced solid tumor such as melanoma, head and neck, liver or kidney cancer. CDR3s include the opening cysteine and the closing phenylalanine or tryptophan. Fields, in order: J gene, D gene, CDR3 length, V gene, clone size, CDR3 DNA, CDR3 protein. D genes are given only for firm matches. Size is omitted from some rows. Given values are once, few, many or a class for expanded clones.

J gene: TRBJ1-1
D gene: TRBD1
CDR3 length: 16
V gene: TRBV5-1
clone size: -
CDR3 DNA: TGCGCCAGCAGCAATCCGGGACAGGGGGCGAACACTGAAGCTTTCTTT
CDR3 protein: CASSNPGQGANTEAFF

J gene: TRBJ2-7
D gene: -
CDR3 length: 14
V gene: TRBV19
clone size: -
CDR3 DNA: TGTGCCAGCAGAGCCGGGGGCTCGGCCTTCGAGCAGTACTTC
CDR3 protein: CASRAGGSAFEQYF

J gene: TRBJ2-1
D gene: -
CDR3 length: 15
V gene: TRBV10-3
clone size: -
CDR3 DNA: TGTGCCATCAGTCTTGACGGCCCTCCCTACAATGAGCAGTTCTTC
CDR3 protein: CAISLDGPPYNEQFF

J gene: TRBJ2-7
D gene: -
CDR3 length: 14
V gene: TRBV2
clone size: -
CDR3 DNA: TGTGCCAGCATTCAGACACTTTCCTCCTACGAGCAGTACTTC
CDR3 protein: CASIQTLSSYEQYF

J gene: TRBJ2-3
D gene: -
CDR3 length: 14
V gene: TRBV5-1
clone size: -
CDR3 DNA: TGCGCCAGCAGCTTGGGACAGTTCGCAGATACGCAGTATTTT
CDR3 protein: CASSLGQFADTQYF

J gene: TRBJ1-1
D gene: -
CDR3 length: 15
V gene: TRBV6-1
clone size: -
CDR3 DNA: TGTGCCAGCAGTGACCTCGGTGAGCCGAACACTGAAGCTTTCTTT
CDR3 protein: CASSDLGEPNTEAFF

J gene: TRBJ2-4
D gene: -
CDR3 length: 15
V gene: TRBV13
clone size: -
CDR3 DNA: TGTGCCAGCACCCACCTGGGACTAGCCAAAAACATTCAGTACTTC
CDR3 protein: CASTHLGLAKNIQYF

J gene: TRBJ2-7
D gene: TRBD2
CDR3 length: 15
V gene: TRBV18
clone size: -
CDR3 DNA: TGTGCCAGCTCACCATCCAGCGGGGAGTCCTACGAGCAGTACTTC
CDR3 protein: CASSPSSGESYEQYF

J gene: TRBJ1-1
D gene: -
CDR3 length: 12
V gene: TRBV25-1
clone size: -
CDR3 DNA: TGTGCCAGCAGTGGCACGAACACTGAAGCTTTCTTT
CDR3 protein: CASSGTNTEAFF

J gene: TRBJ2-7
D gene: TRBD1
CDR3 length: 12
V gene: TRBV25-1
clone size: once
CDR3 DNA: TGTGCCACCTCGACAGGGCCGTACGAGCAGTACTTC
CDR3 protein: CATSTGPYEQYF

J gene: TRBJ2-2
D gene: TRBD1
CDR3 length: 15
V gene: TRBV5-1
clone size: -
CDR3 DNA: TGCGCCAGCAGCACAGACAGGGGAAGGACCGGGGAGCTGTTTTTT
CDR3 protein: CASSTDRGRTGELFF

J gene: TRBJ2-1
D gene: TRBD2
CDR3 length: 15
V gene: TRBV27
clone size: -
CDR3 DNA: TGTGCCAGCAGTTTGGTAGCGGGGCAAACCAATGAGCAGTTCTTC
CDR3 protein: CASSLVAGQTNEQFF

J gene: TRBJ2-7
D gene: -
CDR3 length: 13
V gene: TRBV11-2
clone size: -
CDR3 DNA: TGTGCCAGCAGCTTAGAGTGGACAGCTGGGCAGTACTTC
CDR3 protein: CASSLEWTAGQYF

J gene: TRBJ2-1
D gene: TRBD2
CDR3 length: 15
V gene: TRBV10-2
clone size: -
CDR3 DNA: TGCGCCAGCAGTGAGGAGGGCGGGAGCTACAATGAGCAGTTCTTC
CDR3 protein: CASSEEGGSYNEQFF

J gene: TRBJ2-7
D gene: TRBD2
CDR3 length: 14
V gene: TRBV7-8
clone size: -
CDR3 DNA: TGTGCCAGCAGCGCCCAGACTAGCGGGGGGGGGCAGTACTTC
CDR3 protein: CASSAQTSGGGQYF

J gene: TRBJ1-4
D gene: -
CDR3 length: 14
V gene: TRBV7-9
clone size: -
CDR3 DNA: TGTGCCAGCAGCTTAAATCCGGGCGGTGAAAAACTGTTTTTT
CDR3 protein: CASSLNPGGEKLFF

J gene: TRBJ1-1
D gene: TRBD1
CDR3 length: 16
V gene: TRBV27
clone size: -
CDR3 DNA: TGTGCCAGCTGGGGAGGATTTGGACAGGGCTTTTTTGAAGCTTTCTTT
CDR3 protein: CASWGGFGQGFFEAFF

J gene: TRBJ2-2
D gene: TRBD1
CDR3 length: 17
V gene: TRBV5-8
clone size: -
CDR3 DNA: TGTGCCAGCAGCTCTCCGAGACAGGGAACCTCCACCGGGGAGCTGTTTTTT
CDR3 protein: CASSSPRQGTSTGELFF

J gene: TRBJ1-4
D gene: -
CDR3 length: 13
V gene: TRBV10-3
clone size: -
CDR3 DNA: TGTGCCATCAGTGAGACAGAGAATGAAAAACTGTTTTTT
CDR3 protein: CAISETENEKLFF

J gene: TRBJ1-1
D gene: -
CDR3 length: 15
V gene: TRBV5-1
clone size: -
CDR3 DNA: TGCGCCAGCAGCTTGGCCTGGGGGGCAGGCACTGAAGCTTTCTTT
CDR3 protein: CASSLAWGAGTEAFF

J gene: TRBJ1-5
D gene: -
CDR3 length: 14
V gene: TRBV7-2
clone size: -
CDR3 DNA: TGTGCCAGCAGCTTACAAGGGGCTAATCAGCCCCAGCATTTT
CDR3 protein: CASSLQGANQPQHF

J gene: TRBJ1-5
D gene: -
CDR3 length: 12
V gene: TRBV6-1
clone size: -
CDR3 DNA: TGTGCCAGCAGGTATAGCAATCAGCCCCAGCATTTT
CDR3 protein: CASRYSNQPQHF

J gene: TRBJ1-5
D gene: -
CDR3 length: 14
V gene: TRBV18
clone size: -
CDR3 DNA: TGTGCCAGCTCAACCTCCGGGAGCAATCAGCCCCAGCATTTT
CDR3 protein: CASSTSGSNQPQHF

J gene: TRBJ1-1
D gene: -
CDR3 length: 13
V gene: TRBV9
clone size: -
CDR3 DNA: TGTGCCAGCAGCGCCAACAGGGTCACTGAAGCTTTCTTT
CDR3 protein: CASSANRVTEAFF

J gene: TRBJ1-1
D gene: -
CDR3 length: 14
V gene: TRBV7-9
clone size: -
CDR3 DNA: TGTGCCAGCAGCTTAATTCAGGGGAACACTGAAGCTTTCTTT
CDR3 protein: CASSLIQGNTEAFF

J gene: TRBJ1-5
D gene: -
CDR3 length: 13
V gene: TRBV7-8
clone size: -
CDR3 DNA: TGTGCCAGCAGCTTAGTGGACAGCCATCCCCAGCATTTT
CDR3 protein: CASSLVDSHPQHF

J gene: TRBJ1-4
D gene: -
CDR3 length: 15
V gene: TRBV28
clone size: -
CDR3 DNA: TGTGCCAGCAGTCAAGGGGGGGCTACTAATGAAAAACTGTTTTTT
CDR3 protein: CASSQGGATNEKLFF

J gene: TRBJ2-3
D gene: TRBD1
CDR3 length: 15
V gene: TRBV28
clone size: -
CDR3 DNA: TGTGCCAGCAGAGGAGGGACAGGGGGCTCAGATACGCAGTATTTT
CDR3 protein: CASRGGTGGSDTQYF

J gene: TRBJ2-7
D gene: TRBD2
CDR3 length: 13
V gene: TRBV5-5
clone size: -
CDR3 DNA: TGTGCCAGCAGCCCGGGAGGTGCCTACGAGCAGTACTTC
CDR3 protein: CASSPGGAYEQYF

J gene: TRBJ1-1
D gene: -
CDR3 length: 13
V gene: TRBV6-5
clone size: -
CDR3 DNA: TGTGCCAGCAGCCGGGGGGGAGGCACTGAAGCTTTCTTT
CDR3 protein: CASSRGGGTEAFF

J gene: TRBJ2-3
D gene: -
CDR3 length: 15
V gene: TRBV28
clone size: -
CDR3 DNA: TGTGCCAGCAGCCCGAGTTGGGGGGGGGCAAATACGCAGTATTTT
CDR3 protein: CASSPSWGGANTQYF

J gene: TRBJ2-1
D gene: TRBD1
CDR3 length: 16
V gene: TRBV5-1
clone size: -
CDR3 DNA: TGCGCCAGCAGCTTGCGGACAGGGGGCGCCCACAATGAGCAGTTCTTC
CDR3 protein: CASSLRTGGAHNEQFF

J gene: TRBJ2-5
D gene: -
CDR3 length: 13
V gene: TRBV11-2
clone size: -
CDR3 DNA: TGTGCCAGCAGCGGGACGGTCCAAGAGACCCAGTACTTC
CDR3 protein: CASSGTVQETQYF

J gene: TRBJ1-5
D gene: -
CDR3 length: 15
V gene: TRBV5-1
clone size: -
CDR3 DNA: TGCGCCAGCAGCATTGACGGATACAGCAATCAGCCCCAGCATTTT
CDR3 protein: CASSIDGYSNQPQHF

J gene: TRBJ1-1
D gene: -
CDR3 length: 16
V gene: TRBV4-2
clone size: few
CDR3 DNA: TGTGCCAGCAGTCCGCGTACGACGGGTTTGAACACTGAAGCTTTCTTT
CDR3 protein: CASSPRTTGLNTEAFF

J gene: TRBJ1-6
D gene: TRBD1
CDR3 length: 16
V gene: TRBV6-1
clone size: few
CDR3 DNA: TGTGCCAGCAGTGAATTACATCGGGACAGGGTGACACCCCTCCACTTT
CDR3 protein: CASSELHRDRVTPLHF

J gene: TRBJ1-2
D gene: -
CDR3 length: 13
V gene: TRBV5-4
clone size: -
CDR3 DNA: TGTGCCAGCGGGGTAGACAGATCCTATGGCTACACCTTC
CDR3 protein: CASGVDRSYGYTF

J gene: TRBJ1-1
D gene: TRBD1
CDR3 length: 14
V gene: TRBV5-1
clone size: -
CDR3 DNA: TGCGCCAGCAGCTTGACAGGGGAATACACTGAAGCTTTCTTT
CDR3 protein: CASSLTGEYTEAFF

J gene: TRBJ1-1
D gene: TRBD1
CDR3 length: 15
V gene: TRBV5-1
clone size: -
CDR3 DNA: TGCGCCAGCAGCCCCCGACAGGGGCCGGACACTGAAGCTTTCTTT
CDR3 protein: CASSPRQGPDTEAFF

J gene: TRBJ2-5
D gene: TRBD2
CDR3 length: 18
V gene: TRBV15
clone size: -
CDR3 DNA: TGTGCCACCAGCAGAGGTCAAATCGGCGGGGGGGAACAAGAGACCCAGTACTTC
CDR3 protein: CATSRGQIGGGEQETQYF

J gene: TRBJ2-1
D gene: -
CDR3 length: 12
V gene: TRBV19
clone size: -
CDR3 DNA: TGTGCCAGTGAAGCCCATCTAGGTGAGCAGTTCTTC
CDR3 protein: CASEAHLGEQFF

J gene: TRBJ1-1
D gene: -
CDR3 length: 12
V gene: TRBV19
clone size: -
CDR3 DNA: TGTGCCAGTAGTATAGTACGGAGCGAAGCTTTCTTT
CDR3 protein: CASSIVRSEAFF

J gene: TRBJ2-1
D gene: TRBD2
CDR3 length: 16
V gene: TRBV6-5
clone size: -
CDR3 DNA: TGTGCCAGCAGGTACAGACTAGCGGGGGGAAACAATGAGCAGTTCTTC
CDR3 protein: CASRYRLAGGNNEQFF

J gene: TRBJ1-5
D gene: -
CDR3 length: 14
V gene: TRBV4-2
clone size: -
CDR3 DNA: TGTGCCAGCAGCCAAGATACTTACAATCAGCCCCAGCATTTT
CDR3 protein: CASSQDTYNQPQHF

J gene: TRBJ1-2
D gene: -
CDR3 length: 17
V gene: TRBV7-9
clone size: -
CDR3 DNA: TGTGCCAGCAGCTTAGCGCTGAGGGGTGCTACTAACTATGGCTACACCTTC
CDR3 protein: CASSLALRGATNYGYTF

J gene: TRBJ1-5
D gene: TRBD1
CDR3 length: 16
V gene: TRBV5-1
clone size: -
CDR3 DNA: TGCGCCAGCAGCTTGGGGGGGGACAGGCCGGGGCAGCCCCAGCATTTT
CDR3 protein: CASSLGGDRPGQPQHF

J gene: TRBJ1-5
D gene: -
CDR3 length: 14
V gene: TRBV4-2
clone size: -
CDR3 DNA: TGTGCCAGCAGCCAAGAGGGAGCAAATCAGCCCCAGCATTTT
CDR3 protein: CASSQEGANQPQHF

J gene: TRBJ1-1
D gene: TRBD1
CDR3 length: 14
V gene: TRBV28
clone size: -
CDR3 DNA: TGTGCCAGCAAGAAGGGACAGTTCGGGACTGAAGCTTTCTTT
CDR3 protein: CASKKGQFGTEAFF